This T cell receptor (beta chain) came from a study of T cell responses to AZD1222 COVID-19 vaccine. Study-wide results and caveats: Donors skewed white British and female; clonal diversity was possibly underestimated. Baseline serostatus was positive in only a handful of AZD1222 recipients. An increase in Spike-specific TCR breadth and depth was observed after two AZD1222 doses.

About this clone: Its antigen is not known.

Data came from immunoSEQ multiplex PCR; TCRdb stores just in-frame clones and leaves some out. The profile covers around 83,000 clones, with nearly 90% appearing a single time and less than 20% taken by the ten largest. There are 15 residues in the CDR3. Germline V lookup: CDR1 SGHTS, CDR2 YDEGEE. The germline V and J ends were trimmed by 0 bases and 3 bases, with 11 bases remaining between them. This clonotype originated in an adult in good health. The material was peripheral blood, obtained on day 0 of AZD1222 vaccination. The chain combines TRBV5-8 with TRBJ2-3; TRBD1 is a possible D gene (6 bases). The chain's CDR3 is CASSLVQGLTDTQYF. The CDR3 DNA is TGTGCCAGCAGCTTGGTTCAGGGGTTGACAGATACGCAGTATTTT.